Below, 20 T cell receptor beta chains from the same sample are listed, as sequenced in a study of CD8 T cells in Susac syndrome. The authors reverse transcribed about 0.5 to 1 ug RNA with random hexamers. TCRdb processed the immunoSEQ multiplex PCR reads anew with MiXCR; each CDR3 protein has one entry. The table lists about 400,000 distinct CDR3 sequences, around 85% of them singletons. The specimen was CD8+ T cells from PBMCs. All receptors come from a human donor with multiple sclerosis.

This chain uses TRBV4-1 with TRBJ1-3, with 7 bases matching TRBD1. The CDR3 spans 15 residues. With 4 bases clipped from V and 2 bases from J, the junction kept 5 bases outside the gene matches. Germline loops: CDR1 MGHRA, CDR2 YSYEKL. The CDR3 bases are TGCGCCAGCAGCCTTTCAAGGGGGCCTGGAAACACCATATATTTT. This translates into CASSLSRGPGNTIYF.

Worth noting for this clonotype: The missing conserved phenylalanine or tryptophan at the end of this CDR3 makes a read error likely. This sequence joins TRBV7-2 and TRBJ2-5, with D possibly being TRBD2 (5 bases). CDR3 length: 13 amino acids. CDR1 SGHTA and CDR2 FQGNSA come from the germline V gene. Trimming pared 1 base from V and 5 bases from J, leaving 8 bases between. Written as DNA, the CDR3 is TGTGCCAGCAGCTTAGACGGAGGCGAGACCCAGTACGTC. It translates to CASSLDGGETQYV.

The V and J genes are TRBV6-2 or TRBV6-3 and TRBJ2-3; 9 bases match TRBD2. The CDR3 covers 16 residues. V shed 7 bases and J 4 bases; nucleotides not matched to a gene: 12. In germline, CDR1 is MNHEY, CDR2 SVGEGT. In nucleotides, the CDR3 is TGTGCCAGCAATTATGACGCTAGCGGGAATCCAGATACGCAGTATTTT. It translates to CASNYDASGNPDTQYF.

The CDR3 spells CSVEYGTSGSDEQYF. For the CDR3, the DNA is TGCAGCGTTGAATATGGGACTAGCGGGAGCGACGAGCAGTACTTC. The rearrangement links TRBV29-1 to TRBJ2-7; 14 positions match TRBD2. This CDR3 region has 15 residues. The germline gives CDR1 SQVTM, CDR2 ANQGSEA. Trimming took 2 bases from V and 5 from J; bases not matched to a gene: 5.

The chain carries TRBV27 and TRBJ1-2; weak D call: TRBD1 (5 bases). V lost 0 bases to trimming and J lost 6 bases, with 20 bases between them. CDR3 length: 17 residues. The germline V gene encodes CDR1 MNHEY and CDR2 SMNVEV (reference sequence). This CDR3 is CASSLSVSFAGTNGYTF. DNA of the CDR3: TGTGCCAGCAGTTTATCTGTCTCCTTCGCGGGGACTAATGGCTACACCTTC.

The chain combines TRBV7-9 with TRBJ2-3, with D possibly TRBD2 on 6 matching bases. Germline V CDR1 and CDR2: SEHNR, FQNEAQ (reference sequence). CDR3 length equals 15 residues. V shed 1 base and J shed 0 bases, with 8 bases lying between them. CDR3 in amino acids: CASSLESGSTDTQYF. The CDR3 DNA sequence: TGTGCCAGCAGCTTAGAGAGCGGGAGCACAGATACGCAGTATTTT.

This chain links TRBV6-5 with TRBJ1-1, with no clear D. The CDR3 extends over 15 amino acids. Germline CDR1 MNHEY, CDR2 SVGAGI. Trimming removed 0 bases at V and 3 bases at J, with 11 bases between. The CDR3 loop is CASSYSASMDTEAFF. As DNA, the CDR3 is TGTGCCAGCAGTTACTCGGCATCAATGGACACTGAAGCTTTCTTT.

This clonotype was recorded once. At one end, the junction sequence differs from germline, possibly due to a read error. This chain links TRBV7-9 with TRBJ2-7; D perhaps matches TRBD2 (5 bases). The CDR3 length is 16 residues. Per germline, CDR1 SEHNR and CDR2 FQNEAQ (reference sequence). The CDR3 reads CASSSPAGSTSYGQYF. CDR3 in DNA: TGTGCCAGCAGCTCGCCGGCGGGCAGCACGTCCTACGGGCAGTACTTC.

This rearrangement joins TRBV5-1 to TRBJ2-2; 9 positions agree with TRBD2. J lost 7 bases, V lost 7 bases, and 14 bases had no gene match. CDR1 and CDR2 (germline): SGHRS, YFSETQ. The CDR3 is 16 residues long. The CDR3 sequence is CASSPWSGGFGGELFF. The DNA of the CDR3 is TGCGCCAGCTCCCCTTGGAGCGGGGGGTTTGGCGGGGAGCTGTTTTTT.

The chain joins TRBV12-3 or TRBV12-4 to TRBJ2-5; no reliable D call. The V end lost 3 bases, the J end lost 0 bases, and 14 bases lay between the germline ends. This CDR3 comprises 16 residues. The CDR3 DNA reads TGTGCCAGCAGTTTGGGGTTCTGGGTTTACCAAGAGACCCAGTACTTC. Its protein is CASSLGFWVYQETQYF.

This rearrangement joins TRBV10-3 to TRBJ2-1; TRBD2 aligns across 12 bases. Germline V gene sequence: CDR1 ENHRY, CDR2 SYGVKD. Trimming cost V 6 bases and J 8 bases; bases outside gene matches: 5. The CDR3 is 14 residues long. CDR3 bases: TGTGCCATCAGCCCGACTAGCGGGGGAGATGAGCAGTTCTTC. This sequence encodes CAISPTSGGDEQFF.

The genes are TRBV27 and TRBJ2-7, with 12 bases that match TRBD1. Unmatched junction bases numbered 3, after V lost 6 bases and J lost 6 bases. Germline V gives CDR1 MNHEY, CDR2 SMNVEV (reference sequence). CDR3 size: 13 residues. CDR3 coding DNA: TGTGCCAGCAGGGGACAGGGGGCCTCCGAGCAGTACTTC. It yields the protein CASRGQGASEQYF.

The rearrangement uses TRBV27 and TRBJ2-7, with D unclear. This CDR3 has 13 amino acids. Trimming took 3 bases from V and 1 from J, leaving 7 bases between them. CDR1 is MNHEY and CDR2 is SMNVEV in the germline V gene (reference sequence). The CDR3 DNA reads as TGTGCCAGCAGTTTTTCAGTATCCTACGAGCAGTACTTC. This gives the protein CASSFSVSYEQYF.

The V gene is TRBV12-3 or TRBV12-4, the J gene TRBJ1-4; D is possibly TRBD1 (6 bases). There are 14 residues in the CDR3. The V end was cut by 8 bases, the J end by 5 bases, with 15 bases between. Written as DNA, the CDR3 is TGTGCCAGCGGAATTCGACAGGCCAATGAAAAACTGTTTTTT. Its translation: CASGIRQANEKLFF.

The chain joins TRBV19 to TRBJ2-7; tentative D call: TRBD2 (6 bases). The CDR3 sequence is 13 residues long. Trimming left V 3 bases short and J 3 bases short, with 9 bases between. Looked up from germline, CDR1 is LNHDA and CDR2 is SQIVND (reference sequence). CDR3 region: CASSMEGGYEQYF. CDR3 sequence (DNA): TGTGCCAGTAGTATGGAGGGAGGCTACGAGCAGTACTTC.

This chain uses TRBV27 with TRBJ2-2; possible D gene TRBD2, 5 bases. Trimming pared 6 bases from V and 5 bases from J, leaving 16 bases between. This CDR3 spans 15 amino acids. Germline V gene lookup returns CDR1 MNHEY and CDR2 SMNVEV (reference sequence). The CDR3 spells CASSLLDSATGELFF. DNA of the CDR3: TGTGCCAGCAGCCTACTAGATTCAGCGACCGGGGAGCTGTTTTTT.

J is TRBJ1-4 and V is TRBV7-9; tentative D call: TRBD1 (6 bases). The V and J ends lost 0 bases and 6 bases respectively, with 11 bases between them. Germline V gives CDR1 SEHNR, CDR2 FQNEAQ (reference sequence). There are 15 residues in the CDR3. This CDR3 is CASSLAAGADEKLFF. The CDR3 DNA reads TGTGCCAGCAGCTTAGCGGCGGGGGCGGATGAAAAACTGTTTTTT.

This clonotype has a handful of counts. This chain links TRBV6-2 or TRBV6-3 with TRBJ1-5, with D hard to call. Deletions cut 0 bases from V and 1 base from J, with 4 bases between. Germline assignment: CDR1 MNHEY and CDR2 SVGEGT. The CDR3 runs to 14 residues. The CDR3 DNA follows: TGTGCCAGCAGTTACTCGGCGAGCAATCAGCCCCAGCATTTT. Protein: CASSYSASNQPQHF.

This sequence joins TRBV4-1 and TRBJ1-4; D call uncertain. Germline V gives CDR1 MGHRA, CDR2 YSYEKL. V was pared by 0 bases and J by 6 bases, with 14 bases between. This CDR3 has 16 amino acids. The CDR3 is CASSQDWERIDEKLFF. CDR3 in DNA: TGCGCCAGCAGCCAAGATTGGGAAAGGATTGATGAAAAACTGTTTTTT.

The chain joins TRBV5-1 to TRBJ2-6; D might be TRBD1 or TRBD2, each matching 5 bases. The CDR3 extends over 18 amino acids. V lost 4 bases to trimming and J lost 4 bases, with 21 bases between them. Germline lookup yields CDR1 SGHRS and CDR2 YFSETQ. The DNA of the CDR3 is TGCGCCAGCAGCCCCGAGCAGGGAGATGGTACAGGGGCCAACGTCCTGACTTTC. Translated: CASSPEQGDGTGANVLTF. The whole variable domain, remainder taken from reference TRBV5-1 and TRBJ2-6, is KAGVTQTPRYLIKTRGQQVTLSCSPISGHRSVSWYQQTPGQGLQFLFEYFSETQRNKGNFPGRFSGRQFSNSRSEMNVSTLELGDSALYLCASSPEQGDGTGANVLTFGAGSRLTVL.